This TCR beta chain was captured in a study of T cells after yellow fever vaccination. Findings and limits, study-wide: Researchers report a weaker secondary response that nonetheless peaked faster, day 5 versus 15.

The 5'RACE template-switching step produced TCR cDNA and added a universal primer site and UMIs. TCRdb ran MiXCR on the 5' RACE reads and lists one entry per CDR3 protein. Of about 260,000 distinct CDR3 sequences in the sample, 10% to 15% were seen once. This clonotype was detected ten times or more. Its antigen is undetermined. This TCR came from a young man who received the YFV17D yellow fever vaccine. The sequencing here drew on CD4+ T cells sorted from PBMCs, taken 45 days after the yellow fever booster vaccination.

The CDR3 DNA sequence: TGTGCCAGCAGCGTAGACCAAGAGACCCAGTACTTC. Translated, it gives CASSVDQETQYF. The chain employs TRBV9 and TRBJ2-5; D is unresolved. V lost 0 bases, J lost 0 bases, and 0 bases lay in between. From germline, CDR1 is SGDLS and CDR2 YYNGEE. The length of the CDR3 is 12 residues.